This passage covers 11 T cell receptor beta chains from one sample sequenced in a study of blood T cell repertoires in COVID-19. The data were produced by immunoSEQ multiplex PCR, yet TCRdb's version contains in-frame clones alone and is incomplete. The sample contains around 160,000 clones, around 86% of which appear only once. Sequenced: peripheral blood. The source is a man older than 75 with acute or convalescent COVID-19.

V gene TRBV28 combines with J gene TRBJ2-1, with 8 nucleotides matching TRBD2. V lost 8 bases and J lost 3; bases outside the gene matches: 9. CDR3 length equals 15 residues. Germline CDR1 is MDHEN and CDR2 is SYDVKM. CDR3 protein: CASVVAGPNYNEQFF. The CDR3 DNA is TGTGCCAGCGTCGTAGCGGGGCCTAACTACAATGAGCAGTTCTTC.

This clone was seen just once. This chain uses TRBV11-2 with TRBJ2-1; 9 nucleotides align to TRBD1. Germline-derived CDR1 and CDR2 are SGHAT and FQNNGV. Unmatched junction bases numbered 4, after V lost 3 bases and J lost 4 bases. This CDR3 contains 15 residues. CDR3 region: CASSLRTGAYNEQFF. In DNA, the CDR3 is TGTGCCAGCAGCTTGAGGACAGGGGCTTACAATGAGCAGTTCTTC.

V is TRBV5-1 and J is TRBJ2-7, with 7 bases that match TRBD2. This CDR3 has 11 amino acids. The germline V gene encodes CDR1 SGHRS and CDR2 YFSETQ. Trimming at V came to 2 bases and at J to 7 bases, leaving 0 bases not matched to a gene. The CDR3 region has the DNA TGCGCCAGCAGCTTCGGGGGGGAGCAGTACTTC. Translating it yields CASSFGGEQYF.

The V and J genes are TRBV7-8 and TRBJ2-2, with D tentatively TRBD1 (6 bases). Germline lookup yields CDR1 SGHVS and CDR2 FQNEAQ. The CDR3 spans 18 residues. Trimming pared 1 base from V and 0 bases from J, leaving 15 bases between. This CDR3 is CASSLVGRGSSNTGELFF. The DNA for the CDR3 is TGTGCCAGCAGCTTAGTGGGTAGGGGGTCCTCGAACACCGGGGAGCTGTTTTTT.

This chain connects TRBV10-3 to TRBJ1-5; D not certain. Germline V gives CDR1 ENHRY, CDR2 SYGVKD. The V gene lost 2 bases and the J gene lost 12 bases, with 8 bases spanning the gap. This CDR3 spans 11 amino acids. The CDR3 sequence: CAISEGLGQHF. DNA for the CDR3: TGTGCCATCAGTGAGGGTCTCGGCCAGCATTTT.

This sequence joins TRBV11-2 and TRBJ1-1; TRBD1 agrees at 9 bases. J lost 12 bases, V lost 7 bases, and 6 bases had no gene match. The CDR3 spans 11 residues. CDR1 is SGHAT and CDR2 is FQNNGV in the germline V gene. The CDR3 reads CASMLQGATFF. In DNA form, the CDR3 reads TGTGCCAGCATGCTACAGGGGGCGACTTTCTTT.

The CDR3 nucleotides read TGCGCCAGCAGCTTGGAACGGGGGGCTCAATACGAGCAGTACTTC. Its translation is CASSLERGAQYEQYF. The chain recombines TRBV5-1 with TRBJ2-7, with D possibly matching TRBD2 (7 bases). This CDR3 has 15 residues. V lost 0 bases to trimming and J lost 4 bases, with 14 bases between them. Germline CDR1 and CDR2: SGHRS and YFSETQ.

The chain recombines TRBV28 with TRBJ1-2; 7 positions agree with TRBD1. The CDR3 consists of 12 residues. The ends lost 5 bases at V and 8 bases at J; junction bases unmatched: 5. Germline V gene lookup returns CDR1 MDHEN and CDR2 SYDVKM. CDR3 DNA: TGTGCCAGCAGTGGATACAGGGGAGGCTACACCTTC. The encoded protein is CASSGYRGGYTF.

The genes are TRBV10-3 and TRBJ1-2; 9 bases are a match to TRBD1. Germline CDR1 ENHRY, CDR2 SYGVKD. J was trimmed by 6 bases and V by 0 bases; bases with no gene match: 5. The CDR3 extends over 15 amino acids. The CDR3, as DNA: TGTGCCATCAGTGAGTCTCCCGGGACAGGGAATGGCTACACCTTC. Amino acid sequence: CAISESPGTGNGYTF.

DNA for the CDR3: TGCGCCAGCAGCCGTACTAGCGGCGCGAACACCGGGGAGCTGTTTTTT. Translation: CASSRTSGANTGELFF. This rearrangement joins TRBV5-1 to TRBJ2-2; TRBD2 matches 8 bases. The CDR3 has 16 residues. V dropped 4 bases and J dropped 0; count of bases not matched to a gene: 5. Germline values: CDR1 SGHRS, CDR2 YFSETQ.

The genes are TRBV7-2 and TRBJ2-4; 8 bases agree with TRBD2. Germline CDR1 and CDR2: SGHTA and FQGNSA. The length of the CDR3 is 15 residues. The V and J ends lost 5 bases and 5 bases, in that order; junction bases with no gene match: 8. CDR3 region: CASSTTGTRENIQYF. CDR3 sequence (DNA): TGTGCCAGCAGCACGACCGGGACTAGAGAAAACATTCAGTACTTC.